These 29 T cell receptor beta chains share one sample of origin, sequenced in a study of shared clonotypes between healthy human individuals. The assay was immunoSEQ multiplex PCR, and TCRdb's table has in-frame clones only and misses some. The sample carries over a million clones, 78% recorded once. Sequencing was performed on memory CD4+ T cells from PBMCs. The subset was: CD45RA-negative fraction. These receptors all come from a man younger than 30 in good health. Some clones in this sample may be carry-over from other donors' samples.

This chain links TRBV30 with TRBJ2-5; possibly TRBD1 for D (6 bases). Germline CDR1 reads GTSNPN; CDR2 reads SVGIG (reference sequence). This CDR3 spans 11 amino acids. The V end lost 3 bases, the J end lost 11 bases, and 13 bases lay between the germline ends. In DNA, the CDR3 is TGTGCCTGGAGAGGTACAGGGAGACAGTACTTC. Translation: CAWRGTGRQYF.

J is TRBJ2-3 and V is TRBV9, with 8 nucleotides matching TRBD2. J was trimmed by 2 bases and V by 0 bases; bases with no gene match: 8. This CDR3 has 17 residues. From germline, CDR1 is SGDLS and CDR2 YYNGEE. The CDR3 nucleotides are TGTGCCAGCAGCGTAGCCCTAGCGGGCCCTTTCACAGATACGCAGTATTTT. Its protein is CASSVALAGPFTDTQYF.

The rearrangement uses TRBV10-1 and TRBJ2-1; perhaps TRBD1 as D (6 bases). Germline V CDR1 and CDR2: WNHNN, SYGVQD (reference sequence). V lost 1 base and J 0 bases, leaving 10 bases between the germline ends. The CDR3 runs to 16 residues. The CDR3 reads CASSELGTYSYNEQFF. The CDR3 nucleotides are TGCGCCAGCAGTGAGTTAGGGACATACTCCTACAATGAGCAGTTCTTC.

The rearrangement uses TRBV6-4 and TRBJ1-1; 7 positions agree with TRBD1. The J segment lost 2 bases and the V segment lost 4 bases, leaving 4 bases of the junction unmatched. Germline V CDR1 and CDR2: MRHNA, SNTAGT. The CDR3 consists of 14 residues. In DNA form, the CDR3 reads TGTGCCAGCAGTGTTCAGGGGGGCAACACTGAAGCTTTCTTT. Its protein product is CASSVQGGNTEAFF.

Concerning this clone itself: The CDR3 does not close with the conserved phenylalanine or tryptophan, likely indicating a read error. The DNA is omitted, as the CDR3 cannot be located on it reliably, and the CDR3 follows TCRdb's listing. The rearrangement links TRBV12-2 to TRBJ2-7; the D call in the table, TRBD2, was not verified against the DNA. TRBV12-2 is a documented pseudogene. The CDR3 contains 10 residues when both ends are counted. CDR3: CASRLVGGSP.

The genes are TRBV5-1 and TRBJ2-7; 7 bases map to TRBD1. Germline-derived CDR1 and CDR2 are SGHRS and YFSETQ. The CDR3 loop spans 14 amino acids. The V gene end was trimmed by 4 bases and the J gene end by 0 bases; junction bases not matched to a gene: 4. CDR3 coding DNA: TGCGCCAGCAGCCCGCGACAGGGCTCCTACGAGCAGTACTTC. This codes for CASSPRQGSYEQYF. Supplemented by reference TRBV5-1 and TRBJ2-7, the full variable domain reads KAGVTQTPRYLIKTRGQQVTLSCSPISGHRSVSWYQQTPGQGLQFLFEYFSETQRNKGNFPGRFSGRQFSNSRSEMNVSTLELGDSALYLCASSPRQGSYEQYFGPGTRLTVT.

V and J are TRBV5-1 and TRBJ2-5; no clear D gene. This CDR3 region has 12 residues. Germline V gives CDR1 SGHRS, CDR2 YFSETQ. The V and J ends lost 6 bases and 1 base respectively, with 7 bases between them. In nucleotides, the CDR3 is TGCGCCAGCATGGTGACCCAAGAGACCCAGTACTTC. This translates into CASMVTQETQYF.

This chain uses TRBV30 with TRBJ2-5; D is unclear. The CDR3 has 12 residues. Trimming removed 1 base at V and 6 bases at J, with 9 bases between. Germline CDR1 GTSNPN, CDR2 SVGIG (reference sequence). The CDR3 loop reads CAWSGSSKTQYF. The DNA of the CDR3 is TGTGCCTGGAGTGGCTCCAGTAAGACCCAGTACTTC.

V is TRBV5-1 and J is TRBJ2-7; D might be TRBD2 (6 bases). Trimming left V 4 bases short and J 2 bases short, with 13 bases between. This CDR3 has 14 amino acids. The V gene's germline CDR1 is SGHRS and CDR2 YFSETQ. CDR3 region: CASSRRDGTYEQYF. The CDR3 DNA is TGCGCCAGCAGCCGGCGGGACGGAACCTACGAGCAGTACTTC.

This clone occurred a few times. The V and J genes are TRBV5-4 and TRBJ2-5; TRBD2 aligns across 7 bases. This CDR3 is built from 16 residues. V trimming: 0 bases; J trimming: 2 bases; junction bases outside the gene matches: 7. The germline V gene encodes CDR1 SGHNT and CDR2 YYREEE (reference sequence). As DNA, the CDR3 is TGTGCCAGCAGCTTGGCGGCTAGCGGAGCTCAAGAGACCCAGTACTTC. This gives the protein CASSLAASGAQETQYF.

This clone appeared a single time. This chain links TRBV29-1 with TRBJ2-3, with D maybe TRBD2 (7 bases). There are 15 residues in the CDR3. V lost 4 bases to trimming and J lost 4 bases, with 18 bases between them. Germline lookup yields CDR1 SQVTM and CDR2 ANQGSEA. The CDR3 nucleotides are TGCAGCGTTGGACGCGGCGGGGGCTTGGCAGATACGCAGTATTTT. Its protein is CSVGRGGGLADTQYF.

CDR3 protein: CASSAQPRAGGGAFF. The CDR3 nucleotides read TGTGCCAGCAGCGCCCAACCCCGGGCAGGCGGGGGAGCTTTCTTT. The rearrangement links TRBV2 to TRBJ1-1; perhaps TRBD1 as D (5 bases). The V gene's germline CDR1 is SNHLY and CDR2 FYNNEI. This CDR3 contains 15 residues. Trimming removed 6 bases at V and 10 bases at J, with 24 bases between.

In its sample, this clone was seen a few times. This chain uses TRBV11-2 with TRBJ1-1, with a weak D call TRBD1 (5 bases). In germline, CDR1 is SGHAT, CDR2 FQNNGV. The length of the CDR3 is 13 residues. Trimming removed 5 bases from V and 0 bases from J, with 7 bases in between. The CDR3 DNA follows: TGTGCCAGCAGCGGACACTTGAACACTGAAGCTTTCTTT. This gives the protein CASSGHLNTEAFF.

J is TRBJ2-1 and V is TRBV5-4; D uncertain. V lost 10 bases and J lost 5, with 16 bases in between. This CDR3 contains 13 residues. Per the germline V gene, CDR1 is SGHNT and CDR2 is YYREEE (reference sequence). The CDR3 region is CAGVRAGNNEQFF. In DNA, the CDR3 is TGTGCCGGCGTTAGGGCTGGGAACAATGAGCAGTTCTTC.

V is TRBV7-2 and J is TRBJ2-7, with D uncertain. This CDR3 is built from 14 residues. The germline V gene has CDR1 SGHTA and CDR2 FQGNSA. Trimming removed 5 bases from V and 3 bases from J, with 14 bases in between. CDR3 bases: TGTGCCAGCAGCCCTAGGGCCCAGATCTACGAGCAGTACTTC. This gives the protein CASSPRAQIYEQYF.

This clone was recorded only once. The rearrangement uses TRBV19 and TRBJ1-2; 9 bases match TRBD1. Germline loops: CDR1 LNHDA, CDR2 SQIVND (reference sequence). The CDR3 runs 13 residues. V lost 5 bases and J lost 5; bases outside the gene matches: 3. The CDR3 region has the DNA TGTGCCAGTAGTTACGGACAGGGGTATGGCTACACCTTC. Its translation is CASSYGQGYGYTF.

The J gene is TRBJ1-1, the V gene TRBV4-2, with D tentatively TRBD1 (5 bases). The CDR3 has 15 amino acids. V lost 0 bases and J lost 3, with 11 bases in between. The V gene's germline CDR1 is LGHNA and CDR2 YNFKEQ. CDR3 nucleotides: TGTGCCAGCAGCCAAGATGGGGGTAGGGACACTGAAGCTTTCTTT. It encodes CASSQDGGRDTEAFF.

With respect to this clone: The identical CDR3 is also encoded by other nucleotide sequences in the sample. The chain joins TRBV18 to TRBJ2-1; D call uncertain. V shed 0 bases and J shed 6 bases, with 6 bases lying between them. The CDR3 runs to 13 residues. Germline CDR1 KGHSH, CDR2 LQKENI. The CDR3 here is CASSPPSSNEQFF. CDR3 in DNA: TGTGCCAGCTCACCACCTTCAAGCAATGAGCAGTTCTTC. Filled out from reference TRBV18 and TRBJ2-1, the complete variable domain reads NAGVMQNPRHLVRRRGQEARLRCSPMKGHSHVYWYRQLPEEGLKFMVYLQKENIIDESGMPKERFSAEFPKEGPSILRIQQVVRGDSAAYFCASSPPSSNEQFFGPGTRLTVL.

The chain recombines TRBV27 with TRBJ1-5; D is unclear. V was clipped by 5 bases and J by 3 bases, with 14 bases between them. CDR1 and CDR2 (germline): MNHEY, SMNVEV (reference sequence). The CDR3 sequence is 15 residues long. CDR3: CASSNMGINNQPQHF. CDR3 DNA: TGTGCCAGCAGTAACATGGGGATTAACAATCAGCCCCAGCATTTT.

The chain recombines TRBV2 with TRBJ1-1; D is possibly TRBD1 (5 bases). V shed 6 bases and J shed 1 base, with 12 bases lying between them. The germline gives CDR1 SNHLY, CDR2 FYNNEI. The CDR3 is 14 amino acids. CDR3 residues: CASRGTSSNTEAFF. The CDR3 bases are TGTGCCAGCAGGGGGACTTCGTCGAACACTGAAGCTTTCTTT.

The chain uses TRBV15 and TRBJ2-3; a possible D gene is TRBD2 (5 bases). The CDR3 length is 14 residues. Looked up from germline, CDR1 is LNHNV and CDR2 is YYDKDF (reference sequence). Trimming cost V 3 bases and J 9 bases, with 16 bases left between them. CDR3 region: CATSRATGDITQYF. The CDR3 DNA reads TGTGCCACCAGCAGGGCGACCGGGGATATCACGCAGTATTTT.

The genes are TRBV9 and TRBJ2-1; tentative D call: TRBD2 (5 bases). Looked up from germline, CDR1 is SGDLS and CDR2 is YYNGEE. Trimming shortened V by 2 bases and J by 6 bases, and 15 bases separated the two germline ends. The CDR3 has 15 residues. The CDR3 DNA follows: TGTGCCAGCAGCGTCGCTAGCTCGGCCCCCAATGAGCAGTTCTTC. As protein: CASSVASSAPNEQFF.

The CDR3 loop is CASSQDRYEQYF. The CDR3, as DNA: TGTGCCAGCAGCCAAGATCGCTACGAGCAGTACTTC. V and J are TRBV4-2 and TRBJ2-7, with unresolved D. In germline, CDR1 is LGHNA, CDR2 YNFKEQ. The CDR3 has 12 amino acids. V lost 0 bases and J 3 bases, leaving 3 bases between the germline ends.

The chain is built from TRBV28 and TRBJ1-1; 7 bases match TRBD1. This CDR3 contains 15 residues. J lost 6 bases, V lost 6 bases, and 13 bases had no gene match. Germline V gives CDR1 MDHEN, CDR2 SYDVKM. CDR3 sequence (DNA): TGTGCCAGCAGGGGGGAATACACAGGGGCGGCTGAAGCTTTCTTT. This translates into CASRGEYTGAAEAFF. The whole variable domain, filled in from reference TRBV28 and TRBJ1-1, reads DVKVTQSSRYLVKRTGEKVFLECVQDMDHENMFWYRQDPGLGLRLIYFSYDVKMKEKGDIPEGYSVSREKKERFSLILESASTNQTSMYLCASRGEYTGAAEAFFGQGTRLTVV.

About this clone itself: Within the sample, other DNA sequences also encode this same CDR3. V and J are TRBV2 and TRBJ1-1; no clear D gene. The CDR3 runs 13 residues. The V gene lost 3 bases and the J gene lost 1 base, with 6 bases spanning the gap. Germline values: CDR1 SNHLY, CDR2 FYNNEI. CDR3 amino acids: CASSEEGNTEAFF. CDR3 in DNA: TGTGCCAGCAGTGAGGAGGGGAACACTGAAGCTTTCTTT. Based on the CDR3 plus reference TRBV2 and TRBJ1-1, the full variable domain is EPEVTQTPSHQVTQMGQEVILRCVPISNHLYFYWYRQILGQKVEFLVSFYNNEISEKSEIFDDQFSVERPDGSNFTLKIRSTKLEDSAMYFCASSEEGNTEAFFGQGTRLTVV.

V usage is TRBV7-2 and J usage is TRBJ2-1; D not resolved. CDR1 SGHTA and CDR2 FQGNSA come from the germline V gene. The length of the CDR3 is 12 residues. The V end was cut by 5 bases, the J end by 13 bases, with 15 bases between. The CDR3 DNA reads as TGTGCCAGCAGCAAGATCCTAGGGTCACAGTTCTTC. Its translation: CASSKILGSQFF.

This clone came up many times. The chain carries TRBV18 and TRBJ1-4, with D possibly matching TRBD1 (6 bases). This CDR3 is 16 amino acids long. The germline V gene has CDR1 KGHSH and CDR2 LQKENI. The ends were cut back, 5 bases at V and 0 bases at J, with 13 bases in the middle. The CDR3 region has the DNA TGTGCCAGCTCAGGCAGGGGCCAGGCAACTAATGAAAAACTGTTTTTT. Translating gives CASSGRGQATNEKLFF.

This chain uses TRBV4-3 with TRBJ2-2, with 7 nucleotides matching TRBD1. V lost 4 bases and J lost 4; bases outside the gene matches: 12. Germline V gene sequence: CDR1 LGHNA, CDR2 YSLEER. The CDR3 is 17 amino acids. The CDR3 is CASSLLAGSGGTGELFF. CDR3 sequence (DNA): TGCGCCAGCAGCCTCCTTGCCGGGTCAGGGGGCACCGGGGAGCTGTTTTTT.

The V gene is TRBV19, the J gene TRBJ2-3; unclear D gene. Trimming removed 6 bases at V and 5 bases at J, with 9 bases between. This CDR3 spans 12 amino acids. Germline V gene data show CDR1 as LNHDA and CDR2 as SQIVND (reference sequence). The CDR3 spells CASSLIGDTQYF. The CDR3 DNA reads as TGTGCCAGTAGCCTTATCGGAGATACGCAGTATTTT.